This is a list of T cell receptor beta chains from one sample in a study of metastatic and nonmetastatic thyroid tumors. TCRdb reanalyzed the PCR reads with MiXCR. The sample has 23,000 or so clones, approximately 20% seen once. The source material was blood. The source of these receptors is a female donor with papillary thyroid cancer or a benign thyroid nodule (not recorded which). Some clones in this sample may be carry-over from other donors' samples. The CDR3 runs from the conserved cysteine through the conserved F or W. Fields, in order: clone size, V gene, J gene, D gene, CDR3 DNA, CDR3 protein. The D gene is left open where the match is weak. Clone size appears in some rows only: once, few, many, or a class for an expanded clone.

>-|TRBV28|TRBJ2-7|-
TGTGCCAGCAGTTTACGACAGGCGAACTACGAGCAGTACTTC
CASSLRQANYEQYF
>few|TRBV6-2/TRBV6-3|TRBJ2-7|-
TGTGCCAGCAAGGGGGGCGTGAGCTCCTATGAGCAGTACTTC
CASKGGVSSYEQYF
>many|TRBV27|TRBJ2-5|TRBD1
TGTGCCAGCGGTCCAGGGGACAGCATGCAAGAGACCCAGTACTTC
CASGPGDSMQETQYF
>-|TRBV20-1|TRBJ2-5|TRBD2
TGCAGTGTTAAATCCCGTTGGGCGGGAGGCCGATTGTTAGAGACACAGTACTTC
CSVKSRWAGGRLLETQYF
>-|TRBV5-1|TRBJ2-3|TRBD2
TGCGCCAGCAGCCCCGTGACTAGCGGATCTTTGTGTACGCAGTATTTT
CASSPVTSGSLCTQYF
>many|TRBV6-1|TRBJ1-2|-
TGTGCCAGCAGTGAAGCCCGGCCCAGCTATGGCTACACCTTC
CASSEARPSYGYTF
>-|TRBV7-6|TRBJ1-1|TRBD1
TGTGCCAGCAGCTCGAGGGACAGTCCCAGACGAGGCACTGAAGCTTTCTTT
CASSSRDSPRRGTEAFF
>few|TRBV28|TRBJ2-7|-
TGTGCCAGCAGTTTCTGGGGCCCCGGAGATTCCCAGCAGTACTTC
CASSFWGPGDSQQYF
>-|TRBV18|TRBJ2-1|-
TGTGCCAGCTCTCAAGGACAGTACAATGAGCAGTTCTTC
CASSQGQYNEQFF
>-|TRBV11-1|TRBJ2-3|-
TGTGCCAGCAGCTTGAGAAGATCTAGCACAGATACGCAGTATTTT
CASSLRRSSTDTQYF
>once|TRBV7-2|TRBJ2-6|-
TGTGCCAGCAGCTGGGGGATTGGGGCCAACGTCCTGACTTTC
CASSWGIGANVLTF
>-|TRBV7-6|TRBJ1-6|TRBD1
TGTGCCAGCAGCTTACTAACAGGGGGAGATTCACCCCTCCACTTT
CASSLLTGGDSPLHF
>many|TRBV4-3|TRBJ1-5|TRBD1
TGCGCCAGCAGCCAAGACTATACAGGGGGTCGGCCCCAGCATTTT
CASSQDYTGGRPQHF
>-|TRBV4-2|TRBJ2-7|TRBD2
TGTGCCAGCAGCCAAGGGACTAGCGGGGTTAGCTCCTACGAGCAGTACTTC
CASSQGTSGVSSYEQYF
>many|TRBV7-2|TRBJ2-5|TRBD2
TGTGCCAGCAGTTATTCCGGGACTAGCGGTCTAGAGACCCAGTACTTC
CASSYSGTSGLETQYF
>many|TRBV9|TRBJ2-7|TRBD1
TGTGCCAGCAGCGTAGATACAGGGGAGTCCTACGAGCAGTACTTC
CASSVDTGESYEQYF
>-|TRBV7-8|TRBJ1-1|-
TGTGCCAGCAGTGTCGTAGCCAACACTGAAGCTTTCTTT
CASSVVANTEAFF
>many|TRBV19|TRBJ2-7|TRBD1
TGTGCCAGTAGTCAGACAGGGAGCCCCTACGAGCAGTACTTC
CASSQTGSPYEQYF
>few|TRBV6-1|TRBJ2-3|TRBD1
TGTGCCAGCCACACCGGACAGGGGACAGATACGCAGTATTTT
CASHTGQGTDTQYF
>once|TRBV5-1|TRBJ2-5|-
TGCGCCAGCAGCCTTAGCGGTAGGCTAGGAGACACCCAGTACTTC
CASSLSGRLGDTQYF
>many|TRBV20-1|TRBJ2-1|-
TGCAGTGCTAGGGGTGGGGTCTACAATGAGCAGTTCTTC
CSARGGVYNEQFF
>once|TRBV11-3|TRBJ2-5|-
TGTGCCAGCAGCAACTCTGAGGGGCGGTGGGAGACCCAGTACTTC
CASSNSEGRWETQYF
>many|TRBV10-1|TRBJ2-1|-
TGCGCCAGCAGTGCCGAGGATTACAATGAGCAGTTCTTC
CASSAEDYNEQFF
>many|TRBV20-1|TRBJ2-1|-
TGCAGTGCTAGAGGGGGTGGGCGGTACAATGAGCAGTTCTTC
CSARGGGRYNEQFF
>-|TRBV6-1|TRBJ2-2|-
TGTGCCAGCAGTAAACCCACGGGGAGGGAGCTGTTTTTT
CASSKPTGRELFF
>many|TRBV20-1|TRBJ2-1|TRBD2
TGCAGTGCTAGATGGGGGGGACTAGGATCCTCCTACAATGAGCAGTTCTTC
CSARWGGLGSSYNEQFF
>many|TRBV5-1|TRBJ2-1|-
TGCGCCAGCAGCGCCCACAGCCAACTCAATGAGCAGTTCTTC
CASSAHSQLNEQFF
>-|TRBV11-2|TRBJ2-7|-
TGTGCCAGCAGCCCGACCTCTCTGTCTGGAGTTAATTCCTACGAGCAGTACTTC
CASSPTSLSGVNSYEQYF
>few|TRBV6-4|TRBJ2-7|TRBD1
TGTGCCATCACCTTACAGGGGACCTACGAGCAGTACTTC
CAITLQGTYEQYF
>-|TRBV30|TRBJ2-3|-
TGTGCCTGGAGTTTTGGGCCCTTAGATCGTGATAGCACAGATACGCAGTATTTT
CAWSFGPLDRDSTDTQYF
>few|TRBV6-1|TRBJ1-1|-
TGTGCCAGCAGTGAGACAGGTTCCCACACTGAAGCTTTCTTT
CASSETGSHTEAFF
>medium-sized|TRBV6-5|TRBJ2-7|-
TGTGCCAGCAGTTACTCCCAGACACCAACCTACGAGCAGTACTTC
CASSYSQTPTYEQYF
>many|TRBV27|TRBJ1-1|TRBD1
TGTGCCAGCAGTACCATCGACAGGGGAGCTGAAGCTTTCTTT
CASSTIDRGAEAFF
>few|TRBV28|TRBJ2-1|-
TGTGCCAACAATTTATCCTTAGGGACGCTCAACTTC
CANNLSLGTLNF
>-|TRBV30|TRBJ2-7|-
TGTGCCTGGAGTGTGGCCTACGAGCAGTACTTC
CAWSVAYEQYF
>-|TRBV7-9|TRBJ2-7|TRBD2
TGTGCCAGCAGCTATAGCGGGAGTCGGTACGAGCAGTACTTC
CASSYSGSRYEQYF
>many|TRBV7-6|TRBJ2-7|TRBD1
TGTGCCAGCAGCTTAGGGACAGGACAACGCTACGAGCAGTACTTC
CASSLGTGQRYEQYF
>few|TRBV4-3|TRBJ1-3|-
TGCGCCAGCAGCCAAGTAAGGGACTCTGGAAACACCATATATTTT
CASSQVRDSGNTIYF
>many|TRBV6-4|TRBJ2-1|TRBD1
TGTGCCAGCAGTCAGACAGGGGGCTCCTACAATGAGCAGTTCTTC
CASSQTGGSYNEQFF
>-|TRBV27|TRBJ1-1|-
TGTGCCAGCAGCGGCCATAAGGGGACTGAAGCTTTCTTT
CASSGHKGTEAFF
>once|TRBV5-4|TRBJ1-5|-
TGTGCCAGCAGCATGGAGGGACTGGGGCAGCCCCAGCATTTT
CASSMEGLGQPQHF
>many|TRBV11-3|TRBJ2-2|TRBD1
TGTGCCAGCAGCTTAAACAGGGGAGCCGGGGAGCTGTTTTTT
CASSLNRGAGELFF
>-|TRBV5-4|TRBJ2-3|-
TGTGCCAGCAAGTGGAACCCGAGCACAGATACGCAGTATTTT
CASKWNPSTDTQYF
>medium-sized|TRBV12-3/TRBV12-4|TRBJ1-1|-
TGTGCCAGCAGTTTCGGGGGCAGCGGAACTGAAGCTTTCTTT
CASSFGGSGTEAFF
>many|TRBV7-9|TRBJ2-5|-
TGTGCCAGCAGCCAAGGGACGGGGGAAGAGACCCAGTACTTC
CASSQGTGEETQYF
>many|TRBV12-3/TRBV12-4|TRBJ1-5|-
TGTGCCAGCACCGGTGCGGTGGATAATCAGCCCCAGCATTTT
CASTGAVDNQPQHF
>many|TRBV5-1|TRBJ1-1|-
TGCGCCAGCGCGGGAGGGGACACTGAAGCTTTCTTT
CASAGGDTEAFF
>many|TRBV7-9|TRBJ1-3|-
TGTGCCAGCAGCCCCCTCGGAAACACCATATATTTT
CASSPLGNTIYF